This entry lists 5 T cell receptor beta chains sequenced from one sample in a study of blood T cell repertoires in COVID-19. The table came from immunoSEQ multiplex PCR; TCRdb's copy has only in-frame clones and leaves some out. The data hold about 140,000 clones, with 88% observed a single time. The sequencing input was peripheral blood. These receptors were obtained from a human donor with COVID-19, enrolled during active disease. The donor label of this sample is uncertain.

The V and J genes are TRBV6-5 and TRBJ2-5; the match to TRBD2 covers 9 bases. V gave up 6 bases and J gave up 2 bases; unmatched junction bases: 4. CDR3 length: 14 residues. The germline V gene has CDR1 MNHEY and CDR2 SVGAGI. CDR3 bases: TGTGCCAGCAGCTCCGCGGGGGGGCAAGAGACCCAGTACTTC. Its protein product is CASSSAGGQETQYF.

In nucleotides, the CDR3 is TGTGCCAGCAGTGGACAGGTCTCAGATACGCAGTATTTT. Residues: CASSGQVSDTQYF. The gene calls are TRBV12-3 or TRBV12-4 and TRBJ2-3, with 7 bases fitting TRBD1. Germline trimming cut 5 bases from V and 4 bases from J; bases unmatched to any gene: 3. The CDR3 length is 13 residues.

This rearrangement joins TRBV5-4 to TRBJ2-7, with 9 bases that match TRBD2. The CDR3 runs to 14 residues. J was trimmed by 4 bases and V by 4 bases; bases with no gene match: 6. The germline CDR1 and CDR2 sequences are SGHNT and YYREEE (reference sequence). The CDR3 nucleotides read TGTGCCAGCAGCCAAGCGGGAGGAGGTTACGAGCAGTACTTC. It is translated as CASSQAGGGYEQYF.

The J gene is TRBJ1-1, the V gene TRBV4-2, with D perhaps TRBD1 (6 bases). V lost 1 base to trimming and J lost 0 bases, with 9 bases between them. Per the germline V gene, CDR1 is LGHNA and CDR2 is YNFKEQ. This CDR3 contains 15 residues. The CDR3 DNA follows: TGTGCCAGCAGCCAAGCAGACAGGTTGAACACTGAAGCTTTCTTT. Protein sequence: CASSQADRLNTEAFF.

The rearrangement joins TRBV6-1 to TRBJ1-1; D perhaps matches TRBD1 (5 bases). Trimming left V 0 bases short and J 0 bases short, with 8 bases between. Per germline, CDR1 MNHNS and CDR2 SASEGT. This CDR3 has 15 residues. The CDR3 DNA follows: TGTGCCAGCAGTGAAGCGCAGGGAATGAACACTGAAGCTTTCTTT. This codes for CASSEAQGMNTEAFF.